This note documents a single T cell receptor beta chain sequence. These data originate in a study of OX40 agonist ivuxolimab in advanced cancers. CDR1 and CDR2 from the germline V gene are SQVTM and ANQGSEA. Trimming took 6 bases from V and 0 from J, leaving 15 bases between them. The CDR3 has 16 amino acids. Clones were sequenced by immunoSEQ multiplex PCR, and TCRdb holds only the in-frame ones, with some missing. This table has about 150,000 clones, approximately 94% appearing once. The material sequenced was CD4+ or CD8+ T cells sorted from blood, taken in a trial of the OX40 agonist ivuxolimab. The chain couples TRBV29-1 to TRBJ2-6; possibly TRBD1 for D (6 bases). The origin of this receptor is an adult with an advanced solid tumor such as melanoma, head and neck, liver or kidney cancer. CDR3 loop: CSVARDIDSGANVLTF. CDR3 in DNA: TGCAGCGTCGCTAGGGACATAGACTCTGGGGCCAACGTCCTGACTTTC.